Each of the 21 T cell receptor beta chains below was sequenced from the same sample in a study of technical replicates of blood from a handful of donors. Generated by immunoSEQ multiplex PCR, the TCRdb table keeps only in-frame clones and is missing some. Of 75,000 or so clones listed, around 93% are singletons. The specimen was T cells isolated from PBMCs. These receptors were obtained from a human donor in good health.

This clone has only one observation. This sequence joins TRBV7-9 and TRBJ2-3; D not resolved. The CDR3 is made up of 14 amino acids. Germline V lookup: CDR1 SEHNR, CDR2 FQNEAQ (reference sequence). Trimming cost V 3 bases and J 5 bases, with 12 bases left between them. CDR3 region: CASSFSSIRDTQYF. CDR3 bases: TGTGCCAGCAGCTTTTCCAGTATCAGAGATACGCAGTATTTT.

The rearrangement links TRBV2 to TRBJ1-5, with TRBD1 identical over 7 bases. CDR1 and CDR2 from the germline V gene are SNHLY and FYNNEI. This CDR3 is built from 13 residues. Trimming cost V 6 bases and J 6 bases; bases outside gene matches: 5. The CDR3 region has the DNA TGTGCCAGCAGCGACAGGGAAGTTCAGCCCCAGCATTTT. As protein: CASSDREVQPQHF.

The V gene is TRBV9, the J gene TRBJ1-2; TRBD1 is a possible D gene (6 bases). Germline V gene sequence: CDR1 SGDLS, CDR2 YYNGEE. Trimming left V 7 bases short and J 10 bases short, with 17 bases between. This CDR3 contains 12 residues. CDR3 region: CASRGGPGIYTF. The DNA for the CDR3 is TGTGCCAGCCGCGGGGGGCCGGGGATCTACACCTTC.

This sequence joins TRBV19 and TRBJ2-3; D possibly corresponds to TRBD2 (5 bases). Germline V gene lookup returns CDR1 LNHDA and CDR2 SQIVND (reference sequence). With 7 bases removed from V and 0 bases from J, the gap between germline ends came to 14 bases. This CDR3 spans 15 amino acids. Here the CDR3 reads CASNRLASSTDTQYF. The CDR3 coding sequence is TGTGCCAGTAATAGGCTAGCCTCTAGCACAGATACGCAGTATTTT.

This chain uses TRBV27 with TRBJ1-1, with 8 bases identical to TRBD1. CDR3 length: 15 amino acids. V shed 5 bases, J shed 0 bases, and the junction held 5 bases outside the gene matches. Germline V gene lookup returns CDR1 MNHEY and CDR2 SMNVEV (reference sequence). The CDR3 loop is CASSADRGMNTEAFF. The CDR3 DNA reads as TGTGCCAGCAGTGCAGACAGGGGAATGAACACTGAAGCTTTCTTT.

The chain has TRBV9 and TRBJ2-1; D remains unclear. CDR1 is SGDLS and CDR2 is YYNGEE in the germline V gene. The ends were cut back, 0 bases at V and 5 bases at J, with 9 bases in the middle. This CDR3 is built from 14 residues. For the CDR3, the DNA is TGTGCCAGCAGCGTAGTCGAGGTGAACAATGAGCAGTTCTTC. Encoded protein: CASSVVEVNNEQFF.

The V gene is TRBV7-9, the J gene TRBJ2-1; D unresolved. The germline V gene encodes CDR1 SEHNR and CDR2 FQNEAQ (reference sequence). V shed 1 base and J shed 7 bases, with 5 bases lying between them. The CDR3 spans 12 residues. The CDR3 nucleotides are TGTGCCAGCAGCTTAGACTCGAATGAGCAGTTCTTC. It specifies CASSLDSNEQFF. Filled out from reference TRBV7-9 and TRBJ2-1, the complete variable domain reads DTGVSQNPRHKITKRGQNVTFRCDPISEHNRLYWYRQTLGQGPEFLTYFQNEAQLEKSRLLSDRFSAERPKGSFSTLEIQRTEQGDSAMYLCASSLDSNEQFFGPGTRLTVL.

The chain recombines TRBV5-1 with TRBJ2-7, with D tentatively TRBD2 (6 bases). Trimming cost V 1 base and J 6 bases, with 17 bases left between them. CDR3 size: 15 residues. Germline V gene data show CDR1 as SGHRS and CDR2 as YFSETQ. The CDR3 spells CASSLIGFGGFEQYF. Here the CDR3 DNA reads TGCGCCAGCAGCTTGATCGGGTTTGGGGGGTTCGAGCAGTACTTC.

The V call is TRBV10-2, the J call TRBJ2-7, with 7 bases that match TRBD1. V shed 3 bases and J 4 bases; nucleotides not matched to a gene: 6. The CDR3 runs 14 residues. The germline CDR1 and CDR2 sequences are WSHSY and SAAADI. As DNA, the CDR3 is TGCGCCAGCAGTGATCGGGGCAGGGGGTACGAGCAGTACTTC. This gives the protein CASSDRGRGYEQYF.

Remarks on this clone: An end of the junction differs from the germline gene, which may be a read error. The gene calls are TRBV7-7 and TRBJ1-1; D not resolved. Germline CDR1 SSHAT, CDR2 FNYEAQ (reference sequence). The CDR3 spans 13 residues. This CDR3 is CASSLGKSTEAFF. The DNA of the CDR3 is TGTGCTAGCAGCTTAGGCAAGAGTACTGAAGCTTTCTTT.

The table lists this clone with a few counts. The rearrangement links TRBV30 to TRBJ1-1; D may be TRBD1 (6 bases). The CDR3 covers 14 residues. Germline CDR1 GTSNPN, CDR2 SVGIG (reference sequence). V was shortened by 6 bases and J by 0 bases, with 14 bases between the two germline ends. The CDR3 is CACRGDRMNTEAFF. As DNA, the CDR3 is TGTGCCTGCCGAGGAGACAGGATGAACACTGAAGCTTTCTTT. The full variable domain, completed using reference TRBV30 and TRBJ1-1, is SQTIHQWPATLVQPVGSPLSLECTVEGTSNPNLYWYRQAAGRGLQLLFYSVGIGQISSEVPQNLSASRPQDRQFILSSKKLLLSDSGFYLCACRGDRMNTEAFFGQGTRLTVV.

The V call is TRBV5-6, the J call TRBJ1-2; D unresolved. This CDR3 spans 15 amino acids. With 4 bases removed from V and 4 bases from J, the gap between germline ends came to 17 bases. The V gene's germline CDR1 is SGHDT and CDR2 YYEEEE. CDR3: CASSIPGVQIYGYTF. CDR3 DNA sequence: TGTGCCAGCAGCATCCCCGGGGTACAGATCTATGGCTACACCTTC.

The rearrangement joins TRBV9 to TRBJ2-3; 13 nucleotides agree with TRBD2. The CDR3 totals 18 residues. V lost 2 bases, J lost 4 bases, and 10 bases stayed unmatched. CDR1 is SGDLS, CDR2 YYNGEE, per germline. The CDR3 loop is CASSVQLTSGRAPDTQYF. The CDR3 region has the DNA TGTGCCAGCAGCGTCCAACTAACTAGCGGGAGGGCCCCAGATACGCAGTATTTT. Full variable domain (missing parts from reference TRBV9 and TRBJ2-3): DSGVTQTPKHLITATGQRVTLRCSPRSGDLSVYWYQQSLDQGLQFLIQYYNGEERAKGNILERFSAQQFPDLHSELNLSSLELGDSALYFCASSVQLTSGRAPDTQYFGPGTRLTVL.

The chain's CDR3 is CASSTRIGQGSSYEQYF. In nucleotides, the CDR3 is TGTGCCAGTAGTACGAGAATAGGACAGGGTTCATCCTACGAGCAGTACTTC. The chain is built from TRBV19 and TRBJ2-7; 8 bases align to TRBD1. V trimming: 4 bases; J trimming: 1 base; junction bases outside the gene matches: 12. This CDR3 contains 17 residues. CDR1 and CDR2 (germline): LNHDA, SQIVND (reference sequence).

The rearrangement links TRBV15 to TRBJ2-3; the D gene is possibly TRBD1 (5 bases). V lost 3 bases and J 4 bases, leaving 23 bases between the germline ends. This CDR3 has 18 residues. The germline CDR1 and CDR2 sequences are LNHNV and YYDKDF (reference sequence). CDR3 residues: CATSSLLMGLTASDTQYF. The CDR3 region has the DNA TGTGCCACCAGCAGTTTGCTTATGGGGCTAACAGCTTCAGATACGCAGTATTTT.

The chain uses TRBV2 and TRBJ1-2; the D gene is possibly TRBD1 (6 bases). This CDR3 comprises 14 residues. CDR1 is SNHLY, CDR2 FYNNEI, per germline. Trimming left V 6 bases short and J 3 bases short, with 14 bases between. The CDR3 region is CASSLGGLDYGYTF. The CDR3 DNA reads TGTGCCAGCAGCCTCGGGGGGCTGGACTATGGCTACACCTTC.

The gene calls are TRBV7-7 and TRBJ2-6; D possibly corresponds to TRBD2 (5 bases). Deletions cut 1 base from V and 2 bases from J, with 12 bases between. Germline CDR1 is SSHAT and CDR2 is FNYEAQ (reference sequence). The CDR3 totals 17 residues. As DNA, the CDR3 is TGTGCCAGCAGCTTAGAACCCCCGGGAACTGGGGCCAACGTCCTGACTTTC. Translation gives CASSLEPPGTGANVLTF.

The CDR3 bases are TGTGCCTCGGGGGACAGGAGGGGAGAGACCCAGTACTTC. This sequence encodes CASGDRRGETQYF. The chain carries TRBV15 and TRBJ2-5, with 8 bases aligning to TRBD1. V trimming: 11 bases; J trimming: 4 bases; junction bases outside the gene matches: 9. CDR3 length equals 13 residues. Germline lookup yields CDR1 LNHNV and CDR2 YYDKDF (reference sequence).

This clone was counted a single time. This chain uses TRBV5-1 with TRBJ2-3; D is uncertain. The V gene's germline CDR1 is SGHRS and CDR2 YFSETQ. This CDR3 has 14 residues. Trimming pared 5 bases from V and 2 bases from J, leaving 12 bases between. CDR3 sequence (DNA): TGCGCCAGCAGGGTGAGGCAGAACACAGATACGCAGTATTTT. This gives the protein CASRVRQNTDTQYF.

The chain uses TRBV7-9 and TRBJ1-1, with 8 bases matching TRBD1. The CDR3 covers 15 residues. The V gene end was trimmed by 5 bases and the J gene end by 4 bases; junction bases not matched to a gene: 9. Germline loops: CDR1 SEHNR, CDR2 FQNEAQ (reference sequence). The CDR3: CASSPGQGVSTEAFF. The CDR3 region has the DNA TGTGCCAGCAGCCCTGGACAGGGCGTTAGCACTGAAGCTTTCTTT.

The gene calls are TRBV5-8 and TRBJ2-7; weak D call: TRBD1 (6 bases). The V end was cut by 4 bases, the J end by 2 bases, with 16 bases between. The CDR3 loop spans 15 amino acids. Germline V gives CDR1 SGHTS, CDR2 YDEGEE. The CDR3 here is CASSRLGTQTYEQYF. CDR3 coding DNA: TGTGCCAGCAGCCGCCTCGGGACACAAACCTACGAGCAGTACTTC.